Listed below are T cell receptor beta chains from one sample, sequenced in a study of radiation and T cells in renal cell carcinoma. Clones were read by immunoSEQ multiplex PCR, and TCRdb kept only the in-frame ones, dropping some. The data contain approximately 120,000 clones, around 85% of them singletons. The source material was blood, sampled from a patient whose treatment included radiotherapy and nephrectomy. The receptors shown here come from a man between 50 and 59 years old with renal cell carcinoma. Both conserved end residues are part of each CDR3. Each record gives: J gene, V gene, D gene, clone size, CDR3 DNA, CDR3 protein. A D gene is named only where the DNA matches it firmly. Rows may omit the clone size; those that give it use once, few, many or a size class.

>TRBJ1-1|TRBV5-8|TRBD1|.
TGTGCCAGCAGCTTGGCGCGGGACAGGGGAATAACTGAAGCTTTCTTT
CASSLARDRGITEAFF
>TRBJ1-1|TRBV19|.|few
TGTGCCAGTAGTGGGACGGTGAACACTGAAGCTTTCTTT
CASSGTVNTEAFF
>TRBJ1-1|TRBV10-3|.|.
TGTGCCATCAGTGTGGAGAACACTGAAGCTTTCTTT
CAISVENTEAFF
>TRBJ1-1|TRBV6-5|TRBD1|few
TGTGCCAGCAGCCCACTCGAGGGGGCACACACTGAAGCTTTCTTT
CASSPLEGAHTEAFF
>TRBJ2-3|TRBV5-4|TRBD2|.
TGTGCCAGCAGCTTGGGGGGACTAGCGGGCAGCACAGATACGCAGTATTTT
CASSLGGLAGSTDTQYF
>TRBJ2-3|TRBV6-4|TRBD2|.
TGTGCCAGCAGTGCCGCGGGAGGGGGAGATACGCAGTATTTT
CASSAAGGGDTQYF
>TRBJ1-6|TRBV5-1|.|.
TGCGCCAGCAGCTCACAGGGACCGTTCGGTTCACCCCTCCACTTT
CASSSQGPFGSPLHF
>TRBJ2-3|TRBV5-1|.|.
TGCGCCAGCAGCTTGGTCTCAGAGAGTGATACGCAGTATTTT
CASSLVSESDTQYF
>TRBJ2-7|TRBV5-1|.|.
TGCGCCAGCAGCCCCAGCGCGGGGCCAGACTACGAGCAGTACTTC
CASSPSAGPDYEQYF
>TRBJ1-5|TRBV9|.|.
TGTGCCAGCAGCGTCAATGCCAATCAGCCCCAGCATTTT
CASSVNANQPQHF
>TRBJ2-7|TRBV2|TRBD1|few
TGTGCCAGCCGACAGGGGGTTACCTACGAGCAGTACTTC
CASRQGVTYEQYF
>TRBJ2-2|TRBV4-1|TRBD1|.
TGCGCCAGCAGCCCTGGACAGGCGTACACCGGGGAGCTGTTTTTT
CASSPGQAYTGELFF
>TRBJ2-5|TRBV6-5|.|.
TGTGCCAGCAGTTACACCCCCCAGACCCAGGAGACCCAGTACTTC
CASSYTPQTQETQYF
>TRBJ1-3|TRBV2|.|.
TGTGCCAGCAGTGCAGGAAACACCATATATTTT
CASSAGNTIYF
>TRBJ1-1|TRBV18|TRBD1|few
TGTGCCAGCTCACCGACAGGGGCCACTGAAGCTTTCTTT
CASSPTGATEAFF
>TRBJ2-1|TRBV2|.|.
TGTGCCAGCAGTGAAGATCCAGGCAATGAGCAGTTCTTC
CASSEDPGNEQFF
>TRBJ2-2|TRBV7-6|TRBD1|.
TGTGCCAGCAGCTCCCCGACGGGGACAGAAAAGAACACCGGGGAGCTGTTTTTT
CASSSPTGTEKNTGELFF
>TRBJ2-1|TRBV6-5|TRBD2|.
TGTGCCAGCAGAACCGGGACTACCTACAATGAGCAGTTCTTC
CASRTGTTYNEQFF
>TRBJ2-3|TRBV2|.|.
TGTGCCAGCAGTGTTGTCGCTGCTGGGGGCCGGCGGGAAGTAACTCCAGATACGCAGTATTTT
CASSVVAAGGRREVTPDTQYF
>TRBJ2-1|TRBV7-9|TRBD2|.
TGTGCCAGCAGCTTAGTCCATCATTTCGGGACTAGCTACAGTGAGCAGTTCTTC
CASSLVHHFGTSYSEQFF
>TRBJ1-5|TRBV27|.|.
TGTGCCAGCAGTTTAGCGCGCACGAACCTTGGTAGTAATCAGCCCCAGCATTTT
CASSLARTNLGSNQPQHF
>TRBJ1-2|TRBV4-2|.|.
TGTGCCAGCAGCCAAGTAGTCTTCTCTAACTATGGCTACACCTTC
CASSQVVFSNYGYTF
>TRBJ2-1|TRBV7-2|.|.
TGTGCCAGCAGCTTAGCCCGCGGGCAGAGCTCCTACAATGAGCAGTTCTTC
CASSLARGQSSYNEQFF
>TRBJ2-5|TRBV2|TRBD1|.
TGTGCCAGCAGTTACACGACTTCGGGGACAGGAGAGACCCAGTACTTC
CASSYTTSGTGETQYF